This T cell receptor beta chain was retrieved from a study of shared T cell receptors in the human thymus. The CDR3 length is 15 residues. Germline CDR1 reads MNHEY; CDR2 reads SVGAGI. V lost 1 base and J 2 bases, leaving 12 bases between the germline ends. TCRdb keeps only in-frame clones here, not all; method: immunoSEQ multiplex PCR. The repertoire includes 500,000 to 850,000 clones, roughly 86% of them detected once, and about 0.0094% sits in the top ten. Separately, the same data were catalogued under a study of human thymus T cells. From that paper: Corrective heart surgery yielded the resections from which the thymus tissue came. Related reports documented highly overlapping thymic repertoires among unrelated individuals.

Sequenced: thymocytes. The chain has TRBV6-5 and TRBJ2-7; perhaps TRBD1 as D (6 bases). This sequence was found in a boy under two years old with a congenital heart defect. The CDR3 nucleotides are TGTGCCAGCAGTTACTACAGGGCCGTCACCTACGAGCAGTACTTC. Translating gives CASSYYRAVTYEQYF.